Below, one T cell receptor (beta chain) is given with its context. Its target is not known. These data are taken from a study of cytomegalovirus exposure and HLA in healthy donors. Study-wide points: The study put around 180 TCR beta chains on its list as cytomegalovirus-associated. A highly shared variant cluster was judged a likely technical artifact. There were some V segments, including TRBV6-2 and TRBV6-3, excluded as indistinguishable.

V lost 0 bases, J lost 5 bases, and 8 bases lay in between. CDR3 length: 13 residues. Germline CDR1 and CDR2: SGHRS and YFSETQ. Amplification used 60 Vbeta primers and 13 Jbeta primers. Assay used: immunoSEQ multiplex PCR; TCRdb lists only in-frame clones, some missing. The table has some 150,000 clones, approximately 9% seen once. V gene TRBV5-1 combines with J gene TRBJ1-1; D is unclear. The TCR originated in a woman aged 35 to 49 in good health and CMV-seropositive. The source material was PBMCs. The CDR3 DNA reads TGCGCCAGCAGCTTGGATCCGGGGACTGAAGCTTTCTTT. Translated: CASSLDPGTEAFF.